The present T cell receptor beta chain was sequenced within a study of Ad26.COV2.S vaccination and SARS-CoV-2 variants. Comments on this clone: Its antigen remains unidentified.

Treatment meaning: over 15 received Ad26.COV2.S at low or high dose, single or two shots; roughly five received placebo; per-sample allocation not given. Day 63 after the first injection of vaccine or placebo was the sampling time. The donor was a Boston adult aged 18-55 years. What was given as vaccine was an Ad26 vector encoding Wuhan-strain SARS-CoV-2 spike. General study points: Measurements of TCR breadth and depth may have given underestimates of the total T cell responses. After vaccination, reports described spike-specific CD8+ and CD4+ T cell responses as showing substantial breadth.

Libraries were prepared by immunoSEQ multiplex PCR; TCRdb keeps only in-frame clonotypes and omits some of them. The sample has 380,000 or so clones, approximately 90% seen once; the top ten hold around 5%. Sequenced here: peripheral blood, sampled in a trial of Ad26.COV2.S vaccine versus placebo. The clonotype originates from a person aged 18-65 years who received the Ad26.COV2.S COVID-19 vaccine or a placebo.

The CDR3 DNA sequence: TGTGCCAGCAGCTTAGCGGCCGGGACAGGGGTCGCTAATGAAAAACTGTTTTTT. Translated: CASSLAAGTGVANEKLFF. The chain uses TRBV7-9 and TRBJ1-4; 10 nucleotides align to TRBD1. The junction had 7 bases not matched to a gene; V was cut back by 0 bases and J by 3 bases. Germline V gene sequence: CDR1 SEHNR, CDR2 FQNEAQ (reference sequence). The CDR3 runs 18 residues.